Following are 23 T cell receptor beta chains from one sample sequenced in a study of cytomegalovirus exposure and HLA in healthy donors. Clones were sequenced by immunoSEQ multiplex PCR, and TCRdb holds only the in-frame ones, with some missing. Of tens of thousands of clones in the sample, just under 95% were seen once. The specimen was PBMCs. The receptors stem from a man younger than 35 in good health and CMV-seronegative.

This rearrangement joins TRBV27 to TRBJ1-2; 12 bases are a match to TRBD1. CDR3 length: 16 residues. Germline-derived CDR1 and CDR2 are MNHEY and SMNVEV (reference sequence). V shed 1 base, J shed 7 bases, and the junction held 7 bases outside the gene matches. CDR3 region: CASSLWGQGASSGYTF. CDR3 DNA: TGTGCCAGCAGTTTATGGGGACAGGGGGCATCGTCTGGCTACACCTTC.

The chain uses TRBV15 and TRBJ2-5, with D perhaps matching TRBD2 (5 bases). The germline CDR1 and CDR2 sequences are LNHNV and YYDKDF (reference sequence). There are 15 residues in the CDR3. Trimming removed 0 bases from V and 1 base from J, with 9 bases in between. CDR3 region: CATSRDPGSQETQYF. The DNA of the CDR3 is TGTGCCACCAGCAGAGATCCGGGGTCCCAAGAGACCCAGTACTTC.

This clone is a singleton in its sample. The chain employs TRBV30 and TRBJ1-1; maybe TRBD1 (6 bases). V was shortened by 2 bases and J by 0 bases, with 13 bases between the two germline ends. The CDR3 runs to 15 residues. Germline CDR1 GTSNPN, CDR2 SVGIG (reference sequence). CDR3 region: CAWSPGGLMNTEAFF. The CDR3, as DNA: TGTGCCTGGAGTCCGGGGGGGCTAATGAACACTGAAGCTTTCTTT.

The chain combines TRBV27 with TRBJ2-1, with TRBD2 matching 9 bases. Trimming at V came to 1 base and at J to 8 bases, leaving 6 bases not matched to a gene. The CDR3 has 15 amino acids. The germline V gene has CDR1 MNHEY and CDR2 SMNVEV (reference sequence). The CDR3 loop is CASSLYGGGADEQFF. CDR3 in DNA: TGTGCCAGCAGTTTATATGGCGGGGGGGCCGATGAGCAGTTCTTC.

This chain connects TRBV5-1 to TRBJ2-1, with 9 bases lining up with TRBD1. Germline CDR1 is SGHRS and CDR2 is YFSETQ. CDR3 length: 15 residues. V dropped 6 bases and J dropped 2; count of bases not matched to a gene: 6. This CDR3 is CASNPTGGAYNEQFF. Here the CDR3 DNA reads TGCGCCAGCAACCCAACAGGGGGCGCCTACAATGAGCAGTTCTTC.

The chain recombines TRBV2 with TRBJ2-1; D remains unclear. The CDR3 loop spans 12 amino acids. CDR1 and CDR2 from the germline V gene are SNHLY and FYNNEI. V shed 2 bases and J shed 13 bases, with 12 bases lying between them. Here the CDR3 DNA reads TGTGCCAGCAGTGAACCCCTTAGCCCCCAGTTCTTC. Its translation: CASSEPLSPQFF. The whole variable domain, filled in from reference TRBV2 and TRBJ2-1, reads EPEVTQTPSHQVTQMGQEVILRCVPISNHLYFYWYRQILGQKVEFLVSFYNNEISEKSEIFDDQFSVERPDGSNFTLKIRSTKLEDSAMYFCASSEPLSPQFFGPGTRLTVL.

V gene TRBV10-3 combines with J gene TRBJ1-5; D might be TRBD1 (5 bases). This CDR3 comprises 15 residues. Per the germline V gene, CDR1 is ENHRY and CDR2 is SYGVKD. V lost 2 bases and J lost 0, with 8 bases in between. The CDR3 bases are TGTGCCATCAGTGAGGGGGCCTATAGCAATCAGCCCCAGCATTTT. Encoded protein: CAISEGAYSNQPQHF.

The V call is TRBV13, the J call TRBJ2-7; the D is unclear. Germline loops: CDR1 PRHDT, CDR2 FYEKMQ (reference sequence). The CDR3 consists of 14 residues. V lost 2 bases, J lost 4 bases, and 12 bases lay in between. DNA for the CDR3: TGTGCCAGCAGCTTACAGGTCGGCCAGTACGAGCAGTACTTC. Translation gives CASSLQVGQYEQYF.

The rearrangement links TRBV6-5 to TRBJ2-5, with D perhaps matching TRBD1 (6 bases). Trimming pared 5 bases from V and 2 bases from J, leaving 12 bases between. The CDR3 sequence is 14 residues long. Germline V CDR1 and CDR2: MNHEY, SVGAGI. CDR3 protein: CASSRGTPQETQYF. CDR3 DNA sequence: TGTGCCAGCAGTAGGGGGACACCGCAAGAGACCCAGTACTTC.

Here the CDR3 reads CASSRGQGGLGTEAFF. The CDR3 DNA reads TGTGCCAGCAGCCGGGGACAGGGGGGTTTGGGCACTGAAGCTTTCTTT. The rearrangement links TRBV7-2 to TRBJ1-1; 11 bases line up with TRBD1. From germline, CDR1 is SGHTA and CDR2 FQGNSA. V was clipped by 5 bases and J by 4 bases; unmatched bases: 9. The CDR3 runs to 16 residues. Together with reference TRBV7-2 and TRBJ1-1, the CDR3 gives the full variable domain: GAGVSQSPSNKVTEKGKDVELRCDPISGHTALYWYRQSLGQGLEFLIYFQGNSAPDKSGLPSDRFSAERTGGSVSTLTIQRTQQEDSAVYLCASSRGQGGLGTEAFFGQGTRLTVV.

V gene TRBV7-9 combines with J gene TRBJ1-2; 7 nucleotides agree with TRBD1. CDR3 size: 13 residues. The V gene end was trimmed by 5 bases and the J gene end by 7 bases; junction bases not matched to a gene: 7. Germline V gene lookup returns CDR1 SEHNR and CDR2 FQNEAQ (reference sequence). The chain's CDR3 is CASSLQGTSGYTF. DNA of the CDR3: TGTGCCAGCAGCCTACAGGGGACAAGTGGCTACACCTTC.

The V and J genes are TRBV5-1 and TRBJ2-3; 7 bases map to TRBD1. V was pared by 3 bases and J by 0 bases, with 10 bases of the junction left unmatched. The CDR3 consists of 17 residues. Germline CDR1 is SGHRS and CDR2 is YFSETQ. CDR3 DNA: TGCGCCAGCAGCTCCCCCGGTGGGGACAGTAGCACAGATACGCAGTATTTT. Its protein is CASSSPGGDSSTDTQYF.

The chain has TRBV19 and TRBJ2-1; a weak D match, TRBD2 (5 bases). CDR3 size: 15 residues. Germline CDR1 and CDR2: LNHDA and SQIVND (reference sequence). V lost 5 bases and J lost 9, with 20 bases in between. CDR3 coding DNA: TGTGCCAGTAGTGCCGGAATAAGTGAGGGTTTTGAGCAGTTCTTC. Amino acid sequence: CASSAGISEGFEQFF. Full variable domain (rest looked up from reference TRBV19 and TRBJ2-1): DGGITQSPKYLFRKEGQNVTLSCEQNLNHDAMYWYRQDPGQGLRLIYYSQIVNDFQKGDIAEGYSVSREKKESFPLTVTSAQKNPTAFYLCASSAGISEGFEQFFGPGTRLTVL.

The genes are TRBV5-1 and TRBJ1-6; D is possibly TRBD1 (5 bases). Germline assignment: CDR1 SGHRS and CDR2 YFSETQ. V was clipped by 4 bases and J by 8 bases, with 13 bases between them. The CDR3 sequence is 14 residues long. CDR3: CASSRRAPDSPLHF. CDR3 nucleotides: TGCGCCAGCAGCCGCAGGGCTCCAGATTCACCCCTCCACTTT. Looking up the rest from reference TRBV5-1 and TRBJ1-6 gives the full variable domain: KAGVTQTPRYLIKTRGQQVTLSCSPISGHRSVSWYQQTPGQGLQFLFEYFSETQRNKGNFPGRFSGRQFSNSRSEMNVSTLELGDSALYLCASSRRAPDSPLHFGNGTRLTVT.

The chain recombines TRBV6-5 with TRBJ1-1; weak D call: TRBD1 (5 bases). V was clipped by 1 base and J by 7 bases, with 10 bases between them. Per the germline V gene, CDR1 is MNHEY and CDR2 is SVGAGI. This CDR3 is 13 amino acids long. The CDR3 nucleotides read TGTGCCAGCAGTTACTGGGAGGGGAATGAAGCTTTCTTT. It specifies CASSYWEGNEAFF.

The chain combines TRBV4-1 with TRBJ1-1; 8 bases agree with TRBD1. The CDR3 totals 13 residues. Losses at the gene ends were 1 base for V and 7 bases for J; bases not matched to a gene: 2. From germline, CDR1 is MGHRA and CDR2 YSYEKL. The CDR3 loop reads CASSQAGGDEAFF. The CDR3 region has the DNA TGCGCCAGCAGCCAAGCAGGGGGCGATGAAGCTTTCTTT.

This sequence joins TRBV2 and TRBJ1-5; maybe TRBD1 (6 bases). This CDR3 spans 15 amino acids. Germline values: CDR1 SNHLY, CDR2 FYNNEI. V was cut by 9 bases and J by 7 bases, with 22 bases left in between. CDR3 bases: TGTGCCAGTTCCCTTGGGAGGGGGGTTTACCAGCCCCAGCATTTT. Translating it yields CASSLGRGVYQPQHF.

The chain combines TRBV5-1 with TRBJ1-1; D perhaps matches TRBD1 (6 bases). Germline values: CDR1 SGHRS, CDR2 YFSETQ. This CDR3 is built from 17 residues. V was shortened by 4 bases and J by 1 base, with 20 bases between the two germline ends. The CDR3 DNA follows: TGCGCCAGCAGCGTAAAAGCCCCGGGACAATCGAACACTGAAGCTTTCTTT. This codes for CASSVKAPGQSNTEAFF.

CDR3: CASSTRQGPYEQYF. DNA of the CDR3: TGTGCCAGCAGTACAAGACAGGGACCCTACGAGCAGTACTTC. The chain recombines TRBV27 with TRBJ2-7; 7 positions agree with TRBD1. Trimming at V came to 5 bases and at J to 2 bases, leaving 6 bases not matched to a gene. This CDR3 is 14 amino acids long. The V gene's germline CDR1 is MNHEY and CDR2 SMNVEV (reference sequence).

This chain joins TRBV5-8 and TRBJ2-3; tentatively, D is TRBD2 (5 bases). Germline CDR1 is SGHTS and CDR2 is YDEGEE. This CDR3 spans 13 amino acids. V lost 0 bases to trimming and J lost 7 bases, with 9 bases between them. The CDR3 bases are TGTGCCAGCAGCTTGGGCGGGTTGTATACGCAGTATTTT. Amino acid sequence: CASSLGGLYTQYF.

This chain connects TRBV11-3 to TRBJ2-1; 7 bases line up with TRBD2. CDR1 and CDR2 (germline): SGHNT, YENEEA. V trimming: 5 bases; J trimming: 5 bases; junction bases outside the gene matches: 9. The CDR3 contains 15 residues. DNA of the CDR3: TGTGCCAGCAGCGTGAGCGGGAAATCCAACAATGAGCAGTTCTTC. Amino acids: CASSVSGKSNNEQFF.

This chain links TRBV7-6 with TRBJ2-7; TRBD1 might be the D (5 bases). The CDR3 is made up of 13 amino acids. The germline V and J ends were trimmed by 3 bases and 6 bases, with 12 bases remaining between them. Per the germline V gene, CDR1 is SGHVS and CDR2 is FNYEAQ. The CDR3 nucleotides read TGTGCCAGCAGCTTGGGGCGCTCCAGCGAGCAGTACTTC. This translates into CASSLGRSSEQYF.

The chain's CDR3 is CASSRTGPASGLTPEKLFF. Here the CDR3 DNA reads TGTGCCAGCAGCCGTACAGGGCCAGCTAGTGGTCTTACTCCTGAAAAACTGTTTTTT. This chain connects TRBV7-6 to TRBJ1-4; D is perhaps TRBD1 (6 bases). The V end was cut by 5 bases, the J end by 7 bases, with 29 bases between. Germline V CDR1 and CDR2: SGHVS, FNYEAQ. The CDR3 extends over 19 amino acids.